The 30 T cell receptor beta chains below all came from one sample that was sequenced in a study of siplizumab effects on memory and regulatory T cells. Here immunoSEQ multiplex PCR was the method, and the copy in TCRdb shows in-frame clones only, minus some. Among approximately 120,000 clones, 92% were seen once, and the ten largest hold about 0.78%. The sequencing input was Tregs sorted from blood. The receptors were gathered from a human donor in good health.

The V call is TRBV7-9, the J call TRBJ1-2, with unresolved D. The V end was cut by 5 bases, the J end by 4 bases, with 8 bases between. CDR1 and CDR2 from the germline V gene are SEHNR and FQNEAQ (reference sequence). The CDR3 is 12 amino acids. The CDR3 sequence: CASSPPSYGYTF. CDR3 sequence (DNA): TGTGCCAGCAGCCCCCCCTCCTATGGCTACACCTTC.

The rearrangement joins TRBV2 to TRBJ2-7; D not resolved. V was clipped by 2 bases and J by 1 base, with 12 bases between them. The CDR3 totals 15 residues. Germline loops: CDR1 SNHLY, CDR2 FYNNEI. In DNA form, the CDR3 reads TGTGCCAGCAGTGAACAGAGATTTAGATCCTACGAGCAGTACTTC. Protein: CASSEQRFRSYEQYF.

This rearrangement joins TRBV11-2 to TRBJ1-4; D is unclear. The CDR3 is 13 residues long. V lost 8 bases and J lost 7, with 14 bases in between. CDR1 SGHAT and CDR2 FQNNGV come from the germline V gene. The CDR3 spells CASRSEGREKLFF. The CDR3 DNA follows: TGTGCCAGCCGCTCGGAGGGCCGTGAAAAACTGTTTTTT.

V gene TRBV5-6 combines with J gene TRBJ2-5; no firm D call. CDR1 and CDR2 from the germline V gene are SGHDT and YYEEEE. Trimming took off 0 bases at V and 2 bases at J, with 5 bases between the two ends. The CDR3 runs to 13 residues. The CDR3 coding sequence is TGTGCCAGCAGCTTGGTTCAGCAAGAGACCCAGTACTTC. It yields the protein CASSLVQQETQYF.

V usage is TRBV28 and J usage is TRBJ2-3; D is perhaps TRBD2 (6 bases). The CDR3 consists of 15 residues. In germline, CDR1 is MDHEN, CDR2 SYDVKM. Trimming shortened V by 5 bases and J by 1 base, and 13 bases separated the two germline ends. This chain's CDR3 is CASSGGLGRTDTQYF. The CDR3 DNA reads as TGTGCCAGCAGTGGGGGGTTAGGGCGCACAGATACGCAGTATTTT. The variable domain in full, completed from reference TRBV28 and TRBJ2-3, reads DVKVTQSSRYLVKRTGEKVFLECVQDMDHENMFWYRQDPGLGLRLIYFSYDVKMKEKGDIPEGYSVSREKKERFSLILESASTNQTSMYLCASSGGLGRTDTQYFGPGTRLTVL.

The gene calls are TRBV10-3 and TRBJ1-6, with 8 bases matching TRBD1. Germline values: CDR1 ENHRY, CDR2 SYGVKD. With 5 bases clipped from V and 9 bases from J, the junction kept 9 bases outside the gene matches. CDR3 size: 15 residues. CDR3 sequence reads: CAISPGTGLGSPLHF. CDR3 DNA: TGTGCCATCAGTCCCGGGACAGGTTTGGGTTCACCCCTCCACTTT.

The chain is built from TRBV19 and TRBJ2-7; the D is unclear. CDR3 length: 13 amino acids. Germline V lookup: CDR1 LNHDA, CDR2 SQIVND (reference sequence). Trimming cost V 10 bases and J 3 bases, with 16 bases left between them. In nucleotides, the CDR3 is TGTGCCACCAGCGCACGTGATGTCTACGAGCAGTACTTC. Amino acid sequence: CATSARDVYEQYF.

The chain recombines TRBV6-5 with TRBJ1-2; 11 bases are shared with TRBD1. With 6 bases clipped from V and 6 bases from J, the junction kept 6 bases outside the gene matches. Germline CDR1 reads MNHEY; CDR2 reads SVGAGI. This CDR3 comprises 14 residues. Written as DNA, the CDR3 is TGTGCCAGCAGGGACGGACAGGGGGCGGATGGCTACACCTTC. It codes for CASRDGQGADGYTF.

V gene TRBV9 combines with J gene TRBJ1-3; 7 bases agree with TRBD1. Germline CDR1 and CDR2: SGDLS and YYNGEE. V was clipped by 1 base and J by 3 bases; unmatched bases: 10. The CDR3 totals 17 residues. The CDR3 is CASSVSTGKDFGNTIYF. The CDR3 DNA follows: TGTGCCAGCAGCGTATCGACAGGGAAAGACTTTGGAAACACCATATATTTT.

This clone was recorded only once. The chain recombines TRBV6-1 with TRBJ2-2; tentative D call: TRBD1 (7 bases). The CDR3 spans 17 residues. Germline CDR1 is MNHNS and CDR2 is SASEGT. Trimming cost V 1 base and J 5 bases, with 17 bases left between them. The DNA for the CDR3 is TGTGCCAGCAGTGAAGGACCCAGGGGGGTAAATACCGGGGAGCTGTTTTTT. It yields the protein CASSEGPRGVNTGELFF.

The chain employs TRBV6-5 and TRBJ2-6; D not certain. Germline-derived CDR1 and CDR2 are MNHEY and SVGAGI. The CDR3 length is 14 residues. Trimming stripped 8 bases from V and 0 bases from J, with 8 bases between. CDR3 coding DNA: TGTGCCAGCCGAAGAGCCTCTGGGGCCAACGTCCTGACTTTC. Amino acids: CASRRASGANVLTF.

The chain carries TRBV10-3 and TRBJ2-7; 12 bases align to TRBD2. V trimming: 10 bases; J trimming: 4 bases; junction bases outside the gene matches: 8. CDR3 length equals 14 residues. Germline V lookup: CDR1 ENHRY, CDR2 SYGVKD. This chain's CDR3 is CATMTGTSGYEQYF. CDR3 nucleotides: TGTGCCACCATGACCGGGACTAGCGGGTACGAGCAGTACTTC.

This clone was seen more than once but under ten times. Different DNA sequences within this sample yield the same CDR3. The V call is TRBV28, the J call TRBJ2-7; 7 nucleotides match TRBD1. CDR1 and CDR2 (germline): MDHEN, SYDVKM. Trimming cost V 7 bases and J 5 bases; bases outside gene matches: 5. The CDR3 totals 12 residues. The DNA for the CDR3 is TGTGCCAGCACCTCAGGGGGTGACGAGCAGTACTTC. Its translation is CASTSGGDEQYF.

V usage is TRBV19 and J usage is TRBJ2-1; 9 bases match TRBD2. Germline V gives CDR1 LNHDA, CDR2 SQIVND (reference sequence). This CDR3 has 15 amino acids. Trimming removed 3 bases from V and 10 bases from J; junction bases left unmatched: 10. For the CDR3, the DNA is TGTGCCAGTAGTATGTCGAGCGGGAGGATGGAGGAGCAGTTCTTC. Translating it yields CASSMSSGRMEEQFF.

CDR3 loop: CASSSGDLVSGNTIYF. CDR3 coding DNA: TGCGCCAGCAGCTCGGGGGACCTAGTCTCTGGAAACACCATATATTTT. V is TRBV5-1 and J is TRBJ1-3; TRBD1 is a possible D gene (5 bases). V was pared by 3 bases and J by 0 bases, with 13 bases between. The length of the CDR3 is 16 residues. Germline V gene sequence: CDR1 SGHRS, CDR2 YFSETQ. Based on the CDR3 plus reference TRBV5-1 and TRBJ1-3, the full variable domain is KAGVTQTPRYLIKTRGQQVTLSCSPISGHRSVSWYQQTPGQGLQFLFEYFSETQRNKGNFPGRFSGRQFSNSRSEMNVSTLELGDSALYLCASSSGDLVSGNTIYFGEGSWLTVV.

The gene calls are TRBV5-1 and TRBJ2-1; 9 bases agree with TRBD2. Losses at the gene ends were 0 bases for V and 6 bases for J; bases not matched to a gene: 4. The CDR3 length is 15 residues. Germline V gene sequence: CDR1 SGHRS, CDR2 YFSETQ. The DNA for the CDR3 is TGCGCCAGCAGCTTGGGGACTAGCGCGAGCAATGAGCAGTTCTTC. Protein product: CASSLGTSASNEQFF.

This clone appeared a few times. The same CDR3 arises from other DNA sequences in this sample as well. The rearrangement uses TRBV18 and TRBJ1-5, with D uncertain. Trimming pared 2 bases from V and 2 bases from J, leaving 4 bases between. The CDR3 loop spans 13 amino acids. Germline CDR1 reads KGHSH; CDR2 reads LQKENI. The CDR3 region has the DNA TGTGCCAGCTCACCAGGGGGCAATCAGCCCCAGCATTTT. Its translation: CASSPGGNQPQHF.

The V and J genes are TRBV18 and TRBJ2-1, with D uncertain. CDR1 and CDR2 (germline): KGHSH, LQKENI. The CDR3 sequence is 12 residues long. V shed 6 bases and J shed 8 bases, with 11 bases lying between them. CDR3 region: CASSDSVYEQFF. Here the CDR3 DNA reads TGTGCCAGCTCTGACTCAGTCTATGAGCAGTTCTTC.

The V and J genes are TRBV7-8 and TRBJ1-2; TRBD1 matches at 7 bases. Trimming at V came to 5 bases and at J to 3 bases, leaving 6 bases not matched to a gene. The germline CDR1 and CDR2 sequences are SGHVS and FQNEAQ. The CDR3 has 14 amino acids. CDR3 DNA sequence: TGTGCCAGCAGCCGCAGGGGGATCGACTATGGCTACACCTTC. Protein: CASSRRGIDYGYTF.

This clone was found once. V gene TRBV5-1 combines with J gene TRBJ2-1, with 8 bases fitting TRBD2. Germline V gene sequence: CDR1 SGHRS, CDR2 YFSETQ. V dropped 4 bases and J dropped 6; count of bases not matched to a gene: 15. The CDR3 totals 17 residues. As DNA, the CDR3 is TGCGCCAGCAGCCTGGGCCCAGCGGGAGTACCCCCCAATGAGCAGTTCTTC. Protein sequence: CASSLGPAGVPPNEQFF.

V usage is TRBV28 and J usage is TRBJ2-3; D not certain. The CDR3 has 11 residues. Germline V gene sequence: CDR1 MDHEN, CDR2 SYDVKM. V was clipped by 8 bases and J by 6 bases, with 9 bases between them. In DNA form, the CDR3 reads TGTGCCAGCCGACGGGCGGATACGCAGTATTTT. This sequence encodes CASRRADTQYF.

The chain has TRBV5-4 and TRBJ1-2; 9 bases are shared with TRBD1. Germline lookup yields CDR1 SGHNT and CDR2 YYREEE (reference sequence). The CDR3 has 13 amino acids. V trimming: 3 bases; J trimming: 7 bases; junction bases outside the gene matches: 4. The CDR3 DNA sequence: TGTGCCAGCAGCTGGGGACAGGGACCTGGCTACACCTTC. It encodes CASSWGQGPGYTF. Full variable domain (rest looked up from reference TRBV5-4 and TRBJ1-2): ETGVTQSPTHLIKTRGQQVTLRCSSQSGHNTVSWYQQALGQGPQFIFQYYREEENGRGNFPPRFSGLQFPNYSSELNVNALELDDSALYLCASSWGQGPGYTFGSGTRLTVV.

This clone was counted once. The genes are TRBV10-3 and TRBJ1-1; possibly TRBD1 for D (5 bases). The germline CDR1 and CDR2 sequences are ENHRY and SYGVKD. The ends were cut back, 0 bases at V and 1 base at J, with 15 bases in the middle. The CDR3 extends over 17 amino acids. For the CDR3, the DNA is TGTGCCATCAGTGAGTCTGGAGGGACCTATAGGAACACTGAAGCTTTCTTT. It codes for CAISESGGTYRNTEAFF.

This clone was observed a single time. This chain links TRBV7-9 with TRBJ2-7, with 7 bases that match TRBD1. The CDR3 covers 15 residues. In germline, CDR1 is SEHNR, CDR2 FQNEAQ (reference sequence). V lost 3 bases and J lost 5; bases outside the gene matches: 10. The CDR3 protein is CASSLGDLTGDEQYF. In DNA, the CDR3 is TGTGCCAGCAGCTTGGGGGATTTAACAGGGGACGAGCAGTACTTC.

The chain links TRBV7-8 to TRBJ2-7; TRBD2 aligns across 10 bases. The junction had 6 bases not matched to a gene; V was cut back by 5 bases and J by 2 bases. In germline, CDR1 is SGHVS, CDR2 FQNEAQ. The CDR3 totals 15 residues. CDR3 sequence reads: CASSPLAGDTYEQYF. The CDR3 DNA is TGTGCCAGCAGCCCCCTAGCGGGAGACACCTACGAGCAGTACTTC.

This sequence joins TRBV6-5 and TRBJ1-1; D is possibly TRBD1 (5 bases). The CDR3 runs 12 residues. Between the trimmed V and J ends, which lost 8 bases and 10 bases, there was a span of 17 bases. Germline CDR1 reads MNHEY; CDR2 reads SVGAGI. Written as DNA, the CDR3 is TGTGCCAGCTCCCAGTGGGGGGGAGGAGCTTTCTTT. This encodes CASSQWGGGAFF.

The genes are TRBV6-5 and TRBJ1-2; D possibly corresponds to TRBD1 (5 bases). Germline CDR1 MNHEY, CDR2 SVGAGI. Trimming took off 2 bases at V and 4 bases at J, with 11 bases between the two ends. This CDR3 comprises 14 residues. CDR3 DNA: TGTGCCAGCAGTTACCGGGACCGAGTCTATGGCTACACCTTC. As protein: CASSYRDRVYGYTF.

The rearrangement links TRBV6-1 to TRBJ1-5, with D possibly matching TRBD1 (5 bases). This CDR3 has 16 residues. The V and J ends lost 3 bases and 5 bases respectively, with 17 bases between them. Germline V gene lookup returns CDR1 MNHNS and CDR2 SASEGT. CDR3 region: CASSDYGGGLDQPQHF. The CDR3, as DNA: TGTGCCAGCAGTGATTATGGGGGAGGGCTGGATCAGCCCCAGCATTTT.

This chain joins TRBV9 and TRBJ2-7, with D tentatively TRBD1 (5 bases). CDR1 SGDLS and CDR2 YYNGEE come from the germline V gene. V lost 4 bases and J 3 bases, leaving 17 bases between the germline ends. There are 15 residues in the CDR3. CDR3 sequence: CASSLRQQLLYEQYF. CDR3 nucleotides: TGTGCCAGCAGCCTCAGACAGCAGCTTCTCTACGAGCAGTACTTC.

This chain joins TRBV5-5 and TRBJ1-4, with D possibly being TRBD1 (5 bases). V lost 4 bases, J lost 10 bases, and 23 bases lay in between. This CDR3 has 16 amino acids. Germline V CDR1 and CDR2: SGHKS, YYEKEE (reference sequence). The CDR3 loop is CASSIQADLGGGKLFF. The CDR3 DNA is TGTGCCAGCAGCATACAGGCAGACCTCGGGGGAGGAAAACTGTTTTTT. The whole variable domain, filled in from reference TRBV5-5 and TRBJ1-4, reads DAGVTQSPTHLIKTRGQQVTLRCSPISGHKSVSWYQQVLGQGPQFIFQYYEKEERGRGNFPDRFSARQFPNYSSELNVNALLLGDSALYLCASSIQADLGGGKLFFGSGTQLSVL.